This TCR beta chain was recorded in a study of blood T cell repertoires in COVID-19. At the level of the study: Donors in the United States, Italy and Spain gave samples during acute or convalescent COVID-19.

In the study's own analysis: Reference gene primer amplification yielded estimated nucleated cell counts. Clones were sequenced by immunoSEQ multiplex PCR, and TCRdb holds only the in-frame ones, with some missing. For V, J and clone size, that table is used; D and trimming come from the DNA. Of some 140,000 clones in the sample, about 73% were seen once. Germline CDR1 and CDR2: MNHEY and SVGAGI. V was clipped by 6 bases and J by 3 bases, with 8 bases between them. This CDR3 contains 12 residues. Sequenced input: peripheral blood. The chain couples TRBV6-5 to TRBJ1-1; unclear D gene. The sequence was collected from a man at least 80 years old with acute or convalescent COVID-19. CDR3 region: CASRPGDTEAFF. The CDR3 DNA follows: TGTGCCAGCAGACCTGGAGACACTGAAGCTTTCTTT.